This record concerns one T cell receptor beta chain sequence. Its antigen remains unidentified. Other DNA sequences in this specimen translate into the identical CDR3. This entry belongs to a study of cytomegalovirus exposure and HLA in healthy donors. Overall study: Among the approximately 400 genotyped donors, approximately 80% were placed in the Caucasian-associated ancestry cluster. Study outcomes and limitations: One variant, a missense change in DCLRE1C, was linked in a later analysis to TCR beta V- and J-gene trimming.

The primer mix had 60 Vbeta and 13 Jbeta primers. Clones were read by immunoSEQ multiplex PCR, and TCRdb kept only the in-frame ones, dropping some. The sample lists some 100,000 clones, approximately 73% occurring once. There are 16 residues in the CDR3. With 3 bases clipped from V and 3 bases from J, the junction kept 4 bases outside the gene matches. CDR1 LGHNA and CDR2 YNFKEQ come from the germline V gene. The rearrangement joins TRBV4-2 to TRBJ2-3, with 12 bases identical to TRBD2. The receptor comes from a woman aged 45-59 years in good health and CMV-seropositive. Sequencing input: PBMCs. The CDR3 DNA sequence: TGTGCCAGCAGCCAGCCTACTAGCGGGAGGACAGATACGCAGTATTTT. This encodes CASSQPTSGRTDTQYF.